This TCR beta chain emerged from a study of T cell changes during pregnancy in multiple sclerosis. The data were produced by immunoSEQ multiplex PCR, yet TCRdb's version contains in-frame clones alone and is incomplete. The repertoire holds 50,000 to 60,000 clones, with roughly 90% as singletons. The CDR3 extends over 13 amino acids. From germline, CDR1 is SNHLY and CDR2 FYNNEI. The chain joins TRBV2 to TRBJ2-5; a possible D gene is TRBD1 (6 bases). The J call may be wrong; the DNA end is better matched by TRBJ2-7. Material: CD4+ T cells from peripheral blood mononuclear cells, obtained after pregnancy. The receptor was isolated from a female donor in good health, enrolled as a control in a pregnancy study. Here the CDR3 DNA reads TGTGCCAGCACCCCTGGGACACCGGGCGAGCAGTACTTC. This sequence encodes CASTPGTPGEQYF.